The 27 T cell receptor beta chains given below trace back to one sample, sequenced in a study of blood T cell repertoires in COVID-19. This table comes from immunoSEQ multiplex PCR, and its TCRdb copy is limited to in-frame clones, with some not included. The sample records around 160,000 clones, approximately 87% being singletons. The sample consisted of PBMCs or T cells enriched from blood (not recorded which). All receptors derive from a woman in her 30s with acute COVID-19.

CDR3 DNA: TGCGCCAGCAGCTTGGGACAGACCTTAGCCAAAAACATTCAGTACTTC. This sequence encodes CASSLGQTLAKNIQYF. This chain joins TRBV5-1 and TRBJ2-4; weak D call: TRBD1 (5 bases). Germline V gene lookup returns CDR1 SGHRS and CDR2 YFSETQ. The CDR3 is made up of 16 amino acids. Trimming stripped 0 bases from V and 0 bases from J, with 10 bases between.

This clone occurred a few times. The genes are TRBV6-2 or TRBV6-3 and TRBJ2-2, with 11 positions matching TRBD2. Germline loops: CDR1 MNHEY, CDR2 SVGEGT. The CDR3 loop spans 14 amino acids. Trimming removed 6 bases from V and 7 bases from J; junction bases left unmatched: 4. In DNA form, the CDR3 reads TGTGCCAGCAGCTCTAGCGGGAGGTTCGGGGAGCTGTTTTTT. The encoded protein is CASSSSGRFGELFF.

The rearrangement links TRBV28 to TRBJ2-7; 9 bases match TRBD2. Germline V CDR1 and CDR2: MDHEN, SYDVKM. The CDR3 totals 13 residues. V trimming: 6 bases; J trimming: 4 bases; junction bases outside the gene matches: 4. Here the CDR3 reads CASRGSGSYEQYF. The CDR3 region has the DNA TGTGCCAGCAGGGGTAGCGGGAGTTACGAGCAGTACTTC.

About this clone itself: This CDR3 is also generated by other DNA sequences in the sample. The CDR3 region is CASSIQGGTEAFF. CDR3 nucleotides: TGTGCCAGTAGTATACAGGGGGGCACTGAAGCTTTCTTT. V gene TRBV19 combines with J gene TRBJ1-1, with 7 bases aligning to TRBD1. CDR3 length: 13 amino acids. Germline CDR1 LNHDA, CDR2 SQIVND (reference sequence). The junction had 1 base not matched to a gene; V was cut back by 2 bases and J by 4 bases. Full variable domain (missing parts from reference TRBV19 and TRBJ1-1): DGGITQSPKYLFRKEGQNVTLSCEQNLNHDAMYWYRQDPGQGLRLIYYSQIVNDFQKGDIAEGYSVSREKKESFPLTVTSAQKNPTAFYLCASSIQGGTEAFFGQGTRLTVV.

The genes are TRBV19 and TRBJ1-6; D possibly corresponds to TRBD1 (5 bases). Trimming took 6 bases from V and 8 from J, leaving 23 bases between them. The germline CDR1 and CDR2 sequences are LNHDA and SQIVND (reference sequence). The CDR3 loop spans 17 amino acids. The CDR3 DNA sequence: TGTGCCAGTAGCCCCCGGTCCGGGGGAGCGACCCATTCACCCCTCCACTTT. Its protein is CASSPRSGGATHSPLHF.

The gene calls are TRBV30 and TRBJ1-5; tentative D call: TRBD1 (6 bases). The germline gives CDR1 GTSNPN, CDR2 SVGIG (reference sequence). The CDR3 contains 14 residues. V dropped 1 base and J dropped 7 bases, with 14 bases sitting between them. The CDR3 is CAWSEQGSKQPQHF. CDR3 in DNA: TGTGCCTGGAGTGAACAGGGCAGTAAACAGCCCCAGCATTTT.

The V call is TRBV5-6, the J call TRBJ2-1; D ambiguous. Germline V gene sequence: CDR1 SGHDT, CDR2 YYEEEE. Trimming removed 2 bases from V and 0 bases from J, with 15 bases in between. The CDR3 loop spans 17 amino acids. The CDR3 loop is CASSFPSGSNSYNEQFF. Written as DNA, the CDR3 is TGTGCCAGCAGCTTTCCTTCTGGTTCTAACTCCTACAATGAGCAGTTCTTC. Together with reference TRBV5-6 and TRBJ2-1, the CDR3 gives the full variable domain: DAGVTQSPTHLIKTRGQQVTLRCSPKSGHDTVSWYQQALGQGPQFIFQYYEEEERQRGNFPDRFSGHQFPNYSSELNVNALLLGDSALYLCASSFPSGSNSYNEQFFGPGTRLTVL.

V and J are TRBV5-1 and TRBJ2-7; 7 bases align to TRBD2. This CDR3 contains 15 residues. Germline assignment: CDR1 SGHRS and CDR2 YFSETQ. V dropped 4 bases and J dropped 0; count of bases not matched to a gene: 7. CDR3 protein: CASSQSPGGSYEQYF. The CDR3 DNA is TGCGCCAGCAGCCAATCTCCGGGAGGCTCCTACGAGCAGTACTTC.

The chain uses TRBV2 and TRBJ2-5; TRBD1 agrees at 9 bases. The CDR3 contains 15 residues. Trimming took 6 bases from V and 1 from J; bases not matched to a gene: 6. CDR1 and CDR2 (germline): SNHLY, FYNNEI. CDR3 in DNA: TGTGCCAGCAGCGAGGACAGGGGTTCCCAAGAGACCCAGTACTTC. Protein: CASSEDRGSQETQYF.

The chain has TRBV7-2 and TRBJ1-4, with a weak D call TRBD1 (5 bases). Between the trimmed V and J ends, which lost 3 bases and 7 bases, there was a span of 15 bases. This CDR3 comprises 15 residues. CDR1 SGHTA and CDR2 FQGNSA come from the germline V gene. CDR3 amino acids: CASSFSGTKGEKLFF. The CDR3 DNA sequence: TGTGCCAGCAGCTTTTCCGGGACTAAGGGTGAAAAACTGTTTTTT.

J is TRBJ1-5 and V is TRBV30, with a weak D call TRBD1 (5 bases). This CDR3 spans 16 amino acids. Deletions cut 2 bases from V and 1 base from J, with 15 bases between. CDR1 and CDR2 from the germline V gene are GTSNPN and SVGIG (reference sequence). DNA of the CDR3: TGTGCCTGGAGTAAGTCGGGCAGGGCGAGCAATCAGCCCCAGCATTTT. It specifies CAWSKSGRASNQPQHF.

The rearrangement links TRBV28 to TRBJ1-5; no clear D gene. Trimming cost V 5 bases and J 1 base, with 12 bases left between them. This CDR3 is built from 15 residues. The germline gives CDR1 MDHEN, CDR2 SYDVKM. CDR3 sequence (DNA): TGTGCCAGCAGTCTCTTAGCTGGAAGCAATCAGCCCCAGCATTTT. Its translation is CASSLLAGSNQPQHF.

The chain has TRBV3-1 (or the pseudogene TRBV3-2) and TRBJ2-3; TRBD1 matches 7 bases. J gave up 1 base and V 4 bases, and 2 bases lay outside the gene matches. Looked up from germline, CDR1 is LGHDT and CDR2 is YNNKEL (reference sequence). The CDR3 is made up of 14 amino acids. Written as DNA, the CDR3 is TGTGCCAGCAGCCCCGGACAGGGCACAGATACGCAGTATTTT. Its translation: CASSPGQGTDTQYF.

This clone was counted once. The V gene is TRBV7-2, the J gene TRBJ1-5; D uncertain. The ends were cut back, 1 base at V and 6 bases at J, with 10 bases in the middle. CDR1 and CDR2 from the germline V gene are SGHTA and FQGNSA. The CDR3 consists of 14 residues. CDR3 nucleotide sequence: TGTGCCAGCAGCTTAGAAGCGGGATTTCAGCCCCAGCATTTT. It encodes CASSLEAGFQPQHF.

This rearrangement joins TRBV6-2 or TRBV6-3 to TRBJ1-6; tentative D call: TRBD1 (5 bases). CDR3 length: 13 amino acids. V shed 2 bases and J shed 8 bases, with 7 bases lying between them. Germline V gene sequence: CDR1 MNHEY, CDR2 SVGEGT. The CDR3 is CASSYPGDSPLHF. The DNA of the CDR3 is TGTGCCAGCAGTTACCCGGGGGATTCACCCCTCCACTTT.

This rearrangement joins TRBV20-1 to TRBJ1-5; TRBD1 might be the D (5 bases). CDR1 and CDR2 from the germline V gene are DFQATT and SNEGSKA (reference sequence). The CDR3 sequence is 15 residues long. V lost 3 bases and J 3 bases, leaving 15 bases between the germline ends. The CDR3 sequence is CSASRQGGSNQPQHF. In DNA, the CDR3 is TGCAGTGCTAGTCGTCAGGGCGGTTCCAATCAGCCCCAGCATTTT.

This chain connects TRBV20-1 to TRBJ2-3; 9 nucleotides align to TRBD2. The CDR3 sequence is 16 residues long. The germline V gene has CDR1 DFQATT and CDR2 SNEGSKA (reference sequence). J gave up 0 bases and V 6 bases, and 10 bases lay outside the gene matches. The CDR3 DNA is TGCAGTGCGAGTAGCGGGAGAGCGACTAGCACAGATACGCAGTATTTT. Translating it yields CSASSGRATSTDTQYF.

This rearrangement joins TRBV15 to TRBJ2-7; D is perhaps TRBD2 (5 bases). Germline assignment: CDR1 LNHNV and CDR2 YYDKDF (reference sequence). This CDR3 has 15 residues. Trimming shortened V by 0 bases and J by 2 bases, and 11 bases separated the two germline ends. The CDR3 loop is CATSRDLSGAYEQYF. CDR3 coding DNA: TGTGCCACCAGCAGAGATCTAAGCGGAGCCTACGAGCAGTACTTC.

The rearrangement uses TRBV19 and TRBJ1-4, with a possible D match to TRBD1 (6 bases). The V gene lost 9 bases and the J gene lost 5 bases, with 19 bases spanning the gap. This CDR3 is 15 amino acids long. Germline-derived CDR1 and CDR2 are LNHDA and SQIVND (reference sequence). The CDR3 is CASHPSGGGNEKLFF. CDR3 in DNA: TGTGCCAGCCACCCTTCGGGAGGGGGAAATGAAAAACTGTTTTTT.

This chain joins TRBV5-4 and TRBJ1-1; D is undetermined. Germline V gene sequence: CDR1 SGHNT, CDR2 YYREEE (reference sequence). V was clipped by 1 base and J by 0 bases, with 16 bases between them. CDR3 size: 17 residues. The DNA of the CDR3 is TGTGCCAGCAGCTTGTTTCCGGCTCACGACATGAACACTGAAGCTTTCTTT. Protein sequence: CASSLFPAHDMNTEAFF. Combining the CDR3 with reference TRBV5-4 and TRBJ1-1 gives the whole variable domain ETGVTQSPTHLIKTRGQQVTLRCSSQSGHNTVSWYQQALGQGPQFIFQYYREEENGRGNFPPRFSGLQFPNYSSELNVNALELDDSALYLCASSLFPAHDMNTEAFFGQGTRLTVV.

This clone was detected only once. This sequence joins TRBV3-1 (or the pseudogene TRBV3-2) and TRBJ1-1; D is uncertain. V gave up 4 bases and J gave up 10 bases, with 19 bases separating them. The CDR3 totals 14 residues. Per germline, CDR1 LGHDT and CDR2 YNNKEL (reference sequence). CDR3: CASSPMEGYRAAFF. As DNA, the CDR3 is TGTGCCAGCAGCCCAATGGAGGGATACCGGGCAGCTTTCTTT.

The chain has TRBV19 and TRBJ1-1; TRBD1 aligns across 7 bases. V shed 8 bases and J 1 base; nucleotides not matched to a gene: 4. Germline loops: CDR1 LNHDA, CDR2 SQIVND (reference sequence). The length of the CDR3 is 13 residues. CDR3 bases: TGTGCCAGTGAGGGGGCGGCGAACACTGAAGCTTTCTTT. Translated: CASEGAANTEAFF.

V and J are TRBV30 and TRBJ2-1, with D possibly matching TRBD1 (5 bases). Between the trimmed V and J ends, which lost 5 bases and 4 bases, there was a span of 18 bases. This CDR3 comprises 15 residues. The V gene's germline CDR1 is GTSNPN and CDR2 SVGIG (reference sequence). CDR3 protein: CAWYPQGFEYNEQFF. In DNA form, the CDR3 reads TGTGCCTGGTACCCCCAGGGATTCGAATACAATGAGCAGTTCTTC.

The table lists this clone with many counts. This chain uses TRBV2 with TRBJ2-3; 9 bases fit TRBD1. Germline loops: CDR1 SNHLY, CDR2 FYNNEI. The ends lost 3 bases at V and 8 bases at J; junction bases unmatched: 6. The CDR3 consists of 14 residues. Here the CDR3 DNA reads TGTGCCAGCAGTGAGAGGACAGGGGACAGTACGCAGTATTTT. It is translated as CASSERTGDSTQYF. Filled out from reference TRBV2 and TRBJ2-3, the complete variable domain reads EPEVTQTPSHQVTQMGQEVILRCVPISNHLYFYWYRQILGQKVEFLVSFYNNEISEKSEIFDDQFSVERPDGSNFTLKIRSTKLEDSAMYFCASSERTGDSTQYFGPGTRLTVL.

This chain uses TRBV11-3 with TRBJ2-7; D not resolved. Germline loops: CDR1 SGHNT, CDR2 YENEEA. The length of the CDR3 is 13 residues. The ends were cut back, 0 bases at V and 5 bases at J, with 8 bases in the middle. The CDR3 reads CASSLDPRDEQYF. As DNA, the CDR3 is TGTGCCAGCAGCTTAGACCCACGGGACGAGCAGTACTTC.

In DNA form, the CDR3 reads TGTGCCATCAGTGAGTTACGGTACGAGCAGTACTTC. Translating it yields CAISELRYEQYF. This rearrangement joins TRBV10-3 to TRBJ2-7; D gene ambiguous. Looked up from germline, CDR1 is ENHRY and CDR2 is SYGVKD. This CDR3 has 12 residues. Trimming removed 1 base at V and 4 bases at J, with 5 bases between.

This sequence joins TRBV5-6 and TRBJ1-4; TRBD1 aligns across 8 bases. V was clipped by 0 bases and J by 8 bases; unmatched bases: 9. Germline-derived CDR1 and CDR2 are SGHDT and YYEEEE. The CDR3 spans 16 residues. CDR3 bases: TGTGCCAGCAGCTTGGTACACGGGACAGGTCAAGAAAAACTGTTTTTT. It is translated as CASSLVHGTGQEKLFF.